Shown below are 17 T cell receptor beta chains from a single sample sequenced in a study of beta chain features in type 1 diabetes (dated by TCRdb to 2017 to 2018). Study-wide conclusions, independent of this receptor: Type 1 diabetes patients showed a moderate but significant shortening of TCRB CDR3 length in all four CD4+ subsets.

These receptors lack a known antigen. Libraries were prepared through the immunoSEQ multiplex PCR assay. The High Capacity cDNA Reverse Transcription Kit was used to reverse transcribe all of the isolated RNA, meaning that expressed TCRB transcripts were what got sequenced. TCRdb mirrors the immuneACCESS table, restricted to in-frame sequences. Some clones are absent from its copies; in checked studies, under half trace to an unresolved V gene, and the reason for the others is unknown. The sample table records around 280,000 clones; approximately 16% of these occur just once. Clones ranked in the top ten supply less than 0.02% of the sample. Sequencing input: naive CD4+ T cells from blood. The cell subset or site label corresponds to: true naive CD4+ T cells. The receptors were gathered from a man between 18 and 35 years old with type 1 diabetes.

In its sample, this clone was seen a few times. V gene TRBV7-9 combines with J gene TRBJ2-6; 10 bases line up with TRBD1. Germline values: CDR1 SEHNR, CDR2 FQNEAQ (reference sequence). The V segment lost 4 bases and the J segment 4 bases; nucleotides outside the gene matches: 4. The CDR3 extends over 16 amino acids. Here the CDR3 reads CASSYDRGQGANVLTF. Written as DNA, the CDR3 is TGTGCCAGCAGCTACGACAGGGGGCAAGGGGCCAACGTCCTGACTTTC.

The genes are TRBV5-1 and TRBJ2-1; a possible D gene is TRBD2 (5 bases). The CDR3 is 14 amino acids. V shed 4 bases and J shed 3 bases, with 11 bases lying between them. The V gene's germline CDR1 is SGHRS and CDR2 YFSETQ. The CDR3 sequence: CASSPGGIYNEQFF. In DNA form, the CDR3 reads TGCGCCAGCAGCCCTGGAGGAATCTACAATGAGCAGTTCTTC.

CDR3 protein: CASSPYTSGSSYEQYF. The CDR3 DNA sequence: TGCGCCAGCAGCCCCTACACTAGCGGGAGCTCCTACGAGCAGTACTTC. This chain uses TRBV4-1 with TRBJ2-7; 11 bases match TRBD2. Trimming at V came to 4 bases and at J to 0 bases, leaving 5 bases not matched to a gene. CDR3 length equals 16 residues. CDR1 and CDR2 (germline): MGHRA, YSYEKL.

The rearrangement uses TRBV5-1 and TRBJ2-3; 8 positions match TRBD2. Germline V lookup: CDR1 SGHRS, CDR2 YFSETQ. This CDR3 has 13 residues. Germline trimming cut 7 bases from V and 5 bases from J; bases unmatched to any gene: 6. CDR3 sequence reads: CASGLLAGDTQYF. The CDR3 region has the DNA TGCGCCAGCGGGCTCCTAGCGGGAGATACGCAGTATTTT.

The chain has TRBV28 and TRBJ2-7; D is possibly TRBD1 (6 bases). CDR1 is MDHEN, CDR2 SYDVKM, per germline. This CDR3 spans 14 amino acids. Trimming took 5 bases from V and 2 from J, leaving 13 bases between them. For the CDR3, the DNA is TGTGCCAGCAGTCCCTCATACAGGGCCTACGAGCAGTACTTC. Translation gives CASSPSYRAYEQYF.

The gene calls are TRBV18 and TRBJ1-4; D not resolved. V shed 2 bases and J shed 8 bases, with 9 bases lying between them. Germline lookup yields CDR1 KGHSH and CDR2 LQKENI. The CDR3 loop spans 13 amino acids. CDR3 protein: CASSPIPGEKLFF. The CDR3 bases are TGTGCCAGCTCACCAATACCGGGGGAAAAACTGTTTTTT.

V gene TRBV7-2 combines with J gene TRBJ2-3; D unresolved. This CDR3 has 14 amino acids. V dropped 4 bases and J dropped 4 bases, with 12 bases sitting between them. Germline loops: CDR1 SGHTA, CDR2 FQGNSA. CDR3 coding DNA: TGTGCCAGCAGCTCACGGAGTCCCCCAGATACGCAGTATTTT. It yields the protein CASSSRSPPDTQYF.

This clone was counted between two and nine times. The chain combines TRBV4-3 with TRBJ1-2; D uncertain. Trimming removed 1 base at V and 2 bases at J, with 8 bases between. Germline V gene data show CDR1 as LGHNA and CDR2 as YSLEER. The CDR3 totals 14 residues. CDR3: CASSQGNSNYGYTF. In DNA, the CDR3 is TGCGCCAGCAGCCAAGGCAACAGCAACTATGGCTACACCTTC.

This clone was seen only a few times. The chain couples TRBV11-2 to TRBJ2-7, with 8 bases matching TRBD1. CDR1 is SGHAT and CDR2 is FQNNGV in the germline V gene. This CDR3 has 15 residues. Trimming took 0 bases from V and 6 from J; bases not matched to a gene: 7. CDR3 DNA sequence: TGTGCCAGCAGCTTAGACAGGGCAGGGGGCTCCGAGCAGTACTTC. It translates to CASSLDRAGGSEQYF.

The chain carries TRBV6-5 and TRBJ1-1; TRBD1 is a possible D gene (6 bases). V was pared by 8 bases and J by 11 bases, with 18 bases between. The germline V gene encodes CDR1 MNHEY and CDR2 SVGAGI. The CDR3 totals 12 residues. In DNA form, the CDR3 reads TGTGCCAGCGGAGGACAGCCGTACAGTGCTTTCTTT. Protein: CASGGQPYSAFF.

A few counts support this clone. The chain couples TRBV11-2 to TRBJ2-1; D possibly corresponds to TRBD1 (5 bases). This CDR3 is built from 18 residues. V was shortened by 6 bases and J by 0 bases, with 21 bases between the two germline ends. Germline CDR1 reads SGHAT; CDR2 reads FQNNGV. CDR3 nucleotides: TGTGCCAGCAGTCTTATTCAGGGCCCCGGAGCCTCCTACAATGAGCAGTTCTTC. As protein: CASSLIQGPGASYNEQFF. The variable domain in full, with the rest retrieved from reference TRBV11-2 and TRBJ2-1, is EAGVAQSPRYKIIEKRQSVAFWCNPISGHATLYWYQQILGQGPKLLIQFQNNGVVDDSQLPKDRFSAERLKGVDSTLKIQPAKLEDSAVYLCASSLIQGPGASYNEQFFGPGTRLTVL.

V and J are TRBV20-1 and TRBJ2-7; D perhaps matches TRBD2 (5 bases). The length of the CDR3 is 11 residues. Germline V gene data show CDR1 as DFQATT and CDR2 as SNEGSKA (reference sequence). V shed 2 bases and J shed 7 bases, with 9 bases lying between them. CDR3 protein: CSARLGVEQYF. DNA of the CDR3: TGCAGTGCTAGATTGGGAGTAGAGCAGTACTTC.

This clone was observed a handful of times. V and J are TRBV2 and TRBJ1-1, with D possibly TRBD1 on 5 matching bases. CDR3 length equals 12 residues. CDR1 is SNHLY and CDR2 is FYNNEI in the germline V gene. The CDR3 loop is CAGGRQNTEAFF. The CDR3 DNA sequence: TGTGCGGGGGGTCGGCAGAACACTGAAGCTTTCTTT.

The table lists this clone with a few counts. The V call is TRBV30, the J call TRBJ1-5; perhaps TRBD1 as D (6 bases). This CDR3 has 15 amino acids. Germline values: CDR1 GTSNPN, CDR2 SVGIG (reference sequence). V shed 0 bases and J shed 7 bases, with 16 bases lying between them. Written as DNA, the CDR3 is TGTGCCTGGAGTGTTGGCGGGGGCGCAGAGCAGCCCCAGCATTTT. Protein: CAWSVGGGAEQPQHF.

This clone was counted only a few times. The CDR3 sequence: CAWSPGSGSGYTF. In DNA, the CDR3 is TGTGCCTGGAGTCCGGGGTCGGGGTCAGGCTACACCTTC. This chain joins TRBV30 and TRBJ1-2; D gene uncertain. Trimming shortened V by 2 bases and J by 8 bases, and 15 bases separated the two germline ends. Germline CDR1 reads GTSNPN; CDR2 reads SVGIG (reference sequence). The CDR3 runs 13 residues. The whole variable domain, filled in from reference TRBV30 and TRBJ1-2, reads SQTIHQWPATLVQPVGSPLSLECTVEGTSNPNLYWYRQAAGRGLQLLFYSVGIGQISSEVPQNLSASRPQDRQFILSSKKLLLSDSGFYLCAWSPGSGSGYTFGSGTRLTVV.

V usage is TRBV29-1 and J usage is TRBJ1-2, with a possible D match to TRBD1 (6 bases). V was pared by 6 bases and J by 5 bases, with 19 bases between. Per germline, CDR1 SQVTM and CDR2 ANQGSEA. The CDR3 covers 14 residues. CDR3 residues: CSVAYRDIAYGYTF. CDR3 in DNA: TGCAGCGTCGCTTATCGGGACATTGCATATGGCTACACCTTC.

This clone has just a few counts. DNA for the CDR3: TGTGCCAGCAGCCGTCGACAGGCCCAAGAGACCCAGTACTTC. Its translation: CASSRRQAQETQYF. This sequence joins TRBV7-2 and TRBJ2-5, with D tentatively TRBD1 (6 bases). Trimming took 5 bases from V and 1 from J, leaving 11 bases between them. Germline V CDR1 and CDR2: SGHTA, FQGNSA. The CDR3 sequence is 14 residues long.